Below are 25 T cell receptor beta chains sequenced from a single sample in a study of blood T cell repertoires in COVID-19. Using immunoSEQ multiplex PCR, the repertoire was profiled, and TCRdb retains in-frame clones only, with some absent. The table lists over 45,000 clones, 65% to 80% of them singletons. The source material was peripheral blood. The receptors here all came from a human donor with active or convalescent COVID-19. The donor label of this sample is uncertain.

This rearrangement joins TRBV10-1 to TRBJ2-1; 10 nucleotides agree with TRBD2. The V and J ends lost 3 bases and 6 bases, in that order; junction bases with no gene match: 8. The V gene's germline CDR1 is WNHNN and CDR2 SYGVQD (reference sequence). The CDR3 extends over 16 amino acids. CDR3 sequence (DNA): TGCGCCAGCAGTGAAACGAGGGGACTAGCGAGCAATGAGCAGTTCTTC. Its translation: CASSETRGLASNEQFF.

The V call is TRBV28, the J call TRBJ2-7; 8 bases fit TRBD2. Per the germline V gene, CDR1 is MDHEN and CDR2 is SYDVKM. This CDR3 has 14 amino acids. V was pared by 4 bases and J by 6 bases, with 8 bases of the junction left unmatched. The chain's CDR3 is CASSSWTSWGEQYF. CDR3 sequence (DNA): TGTGCCAGCAGTTCCTGGACTAGCTGGGGCGAGCAGTACTTC.

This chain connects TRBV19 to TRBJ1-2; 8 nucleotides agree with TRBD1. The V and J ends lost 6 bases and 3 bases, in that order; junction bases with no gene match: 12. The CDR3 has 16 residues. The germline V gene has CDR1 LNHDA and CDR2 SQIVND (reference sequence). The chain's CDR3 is CASSGGAGGEDYGYTF. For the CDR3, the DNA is TGTGCCAGTAGCGGTGGGGCAGGGGGCGAGGACTATGGCTACACCTTC. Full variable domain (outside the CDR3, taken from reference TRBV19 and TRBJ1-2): DGGITQSPKYLFRKEGQNVTLSCEQNLNHDAMYWYRQDPGQGLRLIYYSQIVNDFQKGDIAEGYSVSREKKESFPLTVTSAQKNPTAFYLCASSGGAGGEDYGYTFGSGTRLTVV.

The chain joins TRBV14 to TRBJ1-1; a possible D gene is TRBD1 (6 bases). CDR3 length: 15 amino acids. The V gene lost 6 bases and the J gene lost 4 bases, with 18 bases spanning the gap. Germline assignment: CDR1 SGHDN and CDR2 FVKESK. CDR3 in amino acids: CASRDTGSEGTEAFF. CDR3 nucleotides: TGTGCCAGCAGGGACACAGGGAGCGAGGGCACTGAAGCTTTCTTT.

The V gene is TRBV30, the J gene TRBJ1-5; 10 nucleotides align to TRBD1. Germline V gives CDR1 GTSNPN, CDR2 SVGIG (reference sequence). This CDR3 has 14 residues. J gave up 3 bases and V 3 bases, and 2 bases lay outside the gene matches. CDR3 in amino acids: CAWRGTGDNQPQHF. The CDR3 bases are TGTGCCTGGAGAGGGACAGGGGACAATCAGCCCCAGCATTTT.

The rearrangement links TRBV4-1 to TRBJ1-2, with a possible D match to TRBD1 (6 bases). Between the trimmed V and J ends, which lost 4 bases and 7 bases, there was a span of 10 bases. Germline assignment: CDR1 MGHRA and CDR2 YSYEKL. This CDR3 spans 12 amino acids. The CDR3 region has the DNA TGCGCCAGCAGCCCGACAGGCGGTGGCTACACCTTC. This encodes CASSPTGGGYTF.

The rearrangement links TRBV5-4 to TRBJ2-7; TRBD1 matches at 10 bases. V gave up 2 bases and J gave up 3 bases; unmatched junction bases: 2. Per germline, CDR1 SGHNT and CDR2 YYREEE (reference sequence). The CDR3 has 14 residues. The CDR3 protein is CASSFRDRGYEQYF. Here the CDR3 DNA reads TGTGCCAGCAGCTTCAGGGACAGGGGCTACGAGCAGTACTTC.

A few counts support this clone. The CDR3 DNA reads as TGTGCCAGCAGCGTAGCTACGGGGGCAACTAATGAAAAACTGTTTTTT. Translated, it gives CASSVATGATNEKLFF. This chain connects TRBV9 to TRBJ1-4, with a tentative D call TRBD1 (5 bases). The CDR3 length is 16 residues. Germline values: CDR1 SGDLS, CDR2 YYNGEE. Trimming pared 0 bases from V and 0 bases from J, leaving 9 bases between. The entire variable domain, with the rest obtained from reference TRBV9 and TRBJ1-4, is as follows: DSGVTQTPKHLITATGQRVTLRCSPRSGDLSVYWYQQSLDQGLQFLIQYYNGEERAKGNILERFSAQQFPDLHSELNLSSLELGDSALYFCASSVATGATNEKLFFGSGTQLSVL.

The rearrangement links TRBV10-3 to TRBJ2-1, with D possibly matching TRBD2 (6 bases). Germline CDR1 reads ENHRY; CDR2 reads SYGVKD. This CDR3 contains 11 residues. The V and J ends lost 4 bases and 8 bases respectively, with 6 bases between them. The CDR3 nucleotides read TGTGCCATCAGTGGGGGGGATGAGCAGTTCTTC. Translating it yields CAISGGDEQFF.

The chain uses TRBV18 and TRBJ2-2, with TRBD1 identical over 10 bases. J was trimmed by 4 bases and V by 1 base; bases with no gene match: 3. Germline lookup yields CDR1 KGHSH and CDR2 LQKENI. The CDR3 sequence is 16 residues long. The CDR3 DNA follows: TGTGCCAGCTCACCACGGGGACAGGGGAGCACCGGGGAGCTGTTTTTT. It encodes CASSPRGQGSTGELFF.

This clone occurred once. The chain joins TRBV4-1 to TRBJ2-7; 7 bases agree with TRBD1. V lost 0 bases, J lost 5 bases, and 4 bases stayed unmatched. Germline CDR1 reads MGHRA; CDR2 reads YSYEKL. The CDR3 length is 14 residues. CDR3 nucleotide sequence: TGCGCCAGCAGCCAAGAGAACAGGGGTCACGAGCAGTACTTC. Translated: CASSQENRGHEQYF.

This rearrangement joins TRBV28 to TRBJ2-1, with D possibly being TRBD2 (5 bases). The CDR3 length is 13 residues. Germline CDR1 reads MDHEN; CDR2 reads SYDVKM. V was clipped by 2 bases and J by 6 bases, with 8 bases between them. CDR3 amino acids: CASSLNLANEQFF. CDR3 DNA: TGTGCCAGCAGTTTAAACCTAGCCAATGAGCAGTTCTTC. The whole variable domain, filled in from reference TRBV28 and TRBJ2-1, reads DVKVTQSSRYLVKRTGEKVFLECVQDMDHENMFWYRQDPGLGLRLIYFSYDVKMKEKGDIPEGYSVSREKKERFSLILESASTNQTSMYLCASSLNLANEQFFGPGTRLTVL.

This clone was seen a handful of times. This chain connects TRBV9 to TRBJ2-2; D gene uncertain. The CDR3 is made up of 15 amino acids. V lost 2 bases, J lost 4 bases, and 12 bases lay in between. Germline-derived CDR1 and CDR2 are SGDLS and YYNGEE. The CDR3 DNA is TGTGCCAGCAGCGTCCGAGACACCTCCACCGGGGAGCTGTTTTTT. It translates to CASSVRDTSTGELFF.

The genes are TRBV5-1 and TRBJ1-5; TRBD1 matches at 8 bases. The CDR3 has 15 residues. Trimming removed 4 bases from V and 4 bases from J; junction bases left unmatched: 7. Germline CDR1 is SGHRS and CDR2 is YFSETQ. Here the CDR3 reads CASSLGQGLNQPQHF. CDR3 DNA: TGCGCCAGCAGCCTAGGACAGGGACTAAATCAGCCCCAGCATTTT.

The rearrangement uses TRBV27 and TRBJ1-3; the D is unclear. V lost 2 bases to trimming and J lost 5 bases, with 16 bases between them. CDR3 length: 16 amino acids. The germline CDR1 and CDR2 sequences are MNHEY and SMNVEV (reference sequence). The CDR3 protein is CASSLKAYGHRNTIYF. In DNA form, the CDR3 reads TGTGCCAGCAGTTTAAAGGCGTATGGGCATCGAAACACCATATATTTT.

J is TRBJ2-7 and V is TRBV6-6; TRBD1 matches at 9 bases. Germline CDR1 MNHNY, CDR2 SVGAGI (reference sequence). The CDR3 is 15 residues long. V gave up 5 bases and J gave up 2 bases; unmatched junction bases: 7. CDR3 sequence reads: CASSGGTGRAYEQYF. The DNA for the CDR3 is TGTGCCAGCAGTGGGGGGACAGGGAGAGCCTACGAGCAGTACTTC.

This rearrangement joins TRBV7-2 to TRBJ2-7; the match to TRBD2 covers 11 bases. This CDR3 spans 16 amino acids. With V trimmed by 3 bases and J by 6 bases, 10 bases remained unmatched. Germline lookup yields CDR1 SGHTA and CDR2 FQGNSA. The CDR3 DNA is TGTGCCAGCAGCTTGTGGGGTAGCGGGAGGGGAGGCGAGCAGTACTTC. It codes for CASSLWGSGRGGEQYF.

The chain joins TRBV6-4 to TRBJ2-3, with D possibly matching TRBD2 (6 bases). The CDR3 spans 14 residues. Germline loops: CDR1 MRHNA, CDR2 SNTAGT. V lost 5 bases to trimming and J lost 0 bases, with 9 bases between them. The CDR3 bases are TGTGCCAGCAGTTCCAGCGGGAGCACAGATACGCAGTATTTT. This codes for CASSSSGSTDTQYF.

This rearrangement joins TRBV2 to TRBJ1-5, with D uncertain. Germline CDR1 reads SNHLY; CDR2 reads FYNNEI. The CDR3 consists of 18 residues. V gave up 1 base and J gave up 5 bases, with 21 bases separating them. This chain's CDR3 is CASSEVAPGSVGHQPQHF. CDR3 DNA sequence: TGTGCCAGCAGTGAAGTGGCCCCGGGGAGCGTGGGTCATCAGCCCCAGCATTTT.

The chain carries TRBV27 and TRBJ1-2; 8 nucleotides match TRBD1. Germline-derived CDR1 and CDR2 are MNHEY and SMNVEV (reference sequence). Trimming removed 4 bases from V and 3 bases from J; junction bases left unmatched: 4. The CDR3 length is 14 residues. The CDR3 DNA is TGTGCCAGCAGTTCCGGACAGGGTGACTATGGCTACACCTTC. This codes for CASSSGQGDYGYTF.

In DNA form, the CDR3 reads TGTGCCAGCAGTCAGGCCAGTTACCCACGATACGAGCAGTACTTC. Encoded protein: CASSQASYPRYEQYF. The chain has TRBV6-9 and TRBJ2-7; D remains ambiguous. The germline V and J ends were trimmed by 5 bases and 4 bases, with 18 bases remaining between them. CDR3 length: 15 residues. Germline loops: CDR1 MNHGY, CDR2 SVAAGI.

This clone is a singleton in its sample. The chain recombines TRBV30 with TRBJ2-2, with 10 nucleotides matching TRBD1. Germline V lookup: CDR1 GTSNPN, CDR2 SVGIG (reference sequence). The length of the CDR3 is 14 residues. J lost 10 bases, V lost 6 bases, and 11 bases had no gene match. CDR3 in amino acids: CACNPGQGTEELFF. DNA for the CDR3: TGTGCCTGCAACCCGGGACAGGGGACGGAGGAGCTGTTTTTT.

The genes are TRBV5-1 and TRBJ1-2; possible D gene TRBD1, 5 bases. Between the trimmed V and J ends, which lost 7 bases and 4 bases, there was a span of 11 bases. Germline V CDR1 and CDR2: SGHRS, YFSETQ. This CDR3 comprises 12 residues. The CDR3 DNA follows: TGCGCCAGCGCAGGGACTTCCTATGGCTACACCTTC. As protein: CASAGTSYGYTF.

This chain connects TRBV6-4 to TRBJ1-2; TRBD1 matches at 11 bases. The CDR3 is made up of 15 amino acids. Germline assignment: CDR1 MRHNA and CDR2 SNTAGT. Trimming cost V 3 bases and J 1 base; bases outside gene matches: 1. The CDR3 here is CASSEGTGGNYGYTF. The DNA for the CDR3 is TGTGCCAGCAGTGAGGGGACAGGGGGTAACTATGGCTACACCTTC.

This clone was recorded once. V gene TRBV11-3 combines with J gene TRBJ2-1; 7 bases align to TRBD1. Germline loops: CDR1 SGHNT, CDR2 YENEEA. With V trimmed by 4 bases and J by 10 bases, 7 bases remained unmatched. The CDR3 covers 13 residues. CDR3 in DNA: TGTGCCAGCAGCTCCGGACAGGAGCGGGAGCAGTTCTTC. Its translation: CASSSGQEREQFF.